This TCR beta chain derives from a study of CXCR3-negative and CXCR3-positive naive CD8 T cells. Libraries of TRB cDNA were made by 5' RACE and carried UMIs. TCRdb reprocessed the 5' RACE reads and reports one entry per CDR3 protein, with no DNA. This sample carries 70,000 to 100,000 distinct CDR3 sequences, with around 1.7% going to the ten biggest clones. Naive CD8+ T lymphocytes were specified as CD45RO-CCR7+CD27+CD95-. The receptor's source is a human donor in good health. Some clones in this sample may be carry-over from other donors' samples. Source material: naive CXCR3- CD8+ T cells from blood. Subset defined: CD45RO-CCR7+CD27+CD95- naive CD8+ T cells lacking CXCR3 (TNR3-).

CDR3 region: CAISDLTGLHTEAFF. The gene calls are TRBV10-3 and TRBJ1-1. The CDR3 loop spans 15 amino acids. Germline CDR1 is ENHRY and CDR2 is SYGVKD.